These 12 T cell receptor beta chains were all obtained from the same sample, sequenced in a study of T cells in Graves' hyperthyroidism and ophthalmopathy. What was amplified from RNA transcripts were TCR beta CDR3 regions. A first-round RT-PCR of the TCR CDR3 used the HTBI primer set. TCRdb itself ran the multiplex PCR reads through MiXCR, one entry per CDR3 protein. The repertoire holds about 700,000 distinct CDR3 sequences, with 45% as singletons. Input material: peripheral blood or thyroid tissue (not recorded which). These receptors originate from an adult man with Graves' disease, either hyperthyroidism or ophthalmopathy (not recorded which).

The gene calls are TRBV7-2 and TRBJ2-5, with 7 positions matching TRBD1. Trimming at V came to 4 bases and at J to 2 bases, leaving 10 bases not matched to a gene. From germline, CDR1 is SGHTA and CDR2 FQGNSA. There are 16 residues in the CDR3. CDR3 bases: TGTGCCAGCAGCTCCTTTTTACCGACAGGGCAAGAGACCCAGTACTTC. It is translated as CASSSFLPTGQETQYF.

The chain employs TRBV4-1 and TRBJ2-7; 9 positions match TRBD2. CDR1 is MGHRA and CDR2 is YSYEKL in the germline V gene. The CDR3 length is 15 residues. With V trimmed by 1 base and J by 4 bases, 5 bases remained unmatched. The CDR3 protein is CASSQVASGEYEQYF. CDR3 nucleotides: TGCGCCAGCAGCCAAGTTGCTAGCGGGGAATACGAGCAGTACTTC.

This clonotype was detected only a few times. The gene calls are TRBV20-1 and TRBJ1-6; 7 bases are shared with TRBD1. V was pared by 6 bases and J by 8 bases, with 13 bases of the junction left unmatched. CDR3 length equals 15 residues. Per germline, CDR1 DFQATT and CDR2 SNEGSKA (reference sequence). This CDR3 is CSATQGGGQYSPLHF. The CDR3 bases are TGCAGTGCCACCCAGGGGGGGGGACAGTATTCACCCCTCCACTTT.

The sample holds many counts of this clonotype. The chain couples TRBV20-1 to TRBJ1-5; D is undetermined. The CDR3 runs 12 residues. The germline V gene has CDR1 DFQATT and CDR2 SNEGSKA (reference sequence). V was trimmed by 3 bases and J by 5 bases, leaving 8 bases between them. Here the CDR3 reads CSASRPDQPQHF. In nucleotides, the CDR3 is TGCAGTGCTAGTCGTCCGGATCAGCCCCAGCATTTT.

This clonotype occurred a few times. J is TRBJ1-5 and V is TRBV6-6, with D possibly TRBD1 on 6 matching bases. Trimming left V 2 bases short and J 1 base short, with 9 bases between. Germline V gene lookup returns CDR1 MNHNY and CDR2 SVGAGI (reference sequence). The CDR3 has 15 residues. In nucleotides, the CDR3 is TGTGCCAGCAGTTACGGGGGCTTAAGCAATCAGCCCCAGCATTTT. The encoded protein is CASSYGGLSNQPQHF.

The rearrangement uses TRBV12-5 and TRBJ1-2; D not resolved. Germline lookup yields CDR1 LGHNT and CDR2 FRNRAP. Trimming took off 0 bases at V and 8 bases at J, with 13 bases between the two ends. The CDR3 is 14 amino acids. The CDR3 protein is CASGLVPPGSGYTF. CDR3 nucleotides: TGTGCTAGTGGTTTGGTACCCCCAGGTTCAGGCTACACCTTC.

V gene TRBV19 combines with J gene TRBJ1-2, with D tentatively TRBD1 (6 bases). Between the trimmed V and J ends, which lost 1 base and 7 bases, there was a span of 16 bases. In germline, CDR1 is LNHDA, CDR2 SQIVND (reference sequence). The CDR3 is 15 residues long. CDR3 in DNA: TGTGCCAGTAGTATAGTCGAGTTTGGGGGCTTTGGCTACACCTTC. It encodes CASSIVEFGGFGYTF.

The CDR3 nucleotides are TGTGCCAGCAGCCATAAGGACAGGGGAGGGACCTACGAGCAGTACTTC. It specifies CASSHKDRGGTYEQYF. This chain uses TRBV14 with TRBJ2-7; TRBD1 matches at 9 bases. After removal of 3 bases from V and 2 bases from J, the junction contained 8 bases not matched to a gene. The CDR3 loop spans 16 amino acids. CDR1 SGHDN and CDR2 FVKESK come from the germline V gene.

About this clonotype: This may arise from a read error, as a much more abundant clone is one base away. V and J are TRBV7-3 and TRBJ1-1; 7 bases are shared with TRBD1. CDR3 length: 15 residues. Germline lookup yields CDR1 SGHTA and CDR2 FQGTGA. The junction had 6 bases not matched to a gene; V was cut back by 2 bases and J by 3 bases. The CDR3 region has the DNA TGTGCCAGCAGCTTAGGTACAGGGGCGGACACTGAAGCTTTCTTT. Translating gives CASSLGTGADTEAFF.

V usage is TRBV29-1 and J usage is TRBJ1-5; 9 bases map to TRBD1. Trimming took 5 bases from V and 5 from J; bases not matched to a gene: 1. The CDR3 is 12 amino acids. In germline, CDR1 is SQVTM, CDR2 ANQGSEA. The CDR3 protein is CSVTGGHQPQHF. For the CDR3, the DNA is TGCAGCGTTACAGGGGGCCATCAGCCCCAGCATTTT.

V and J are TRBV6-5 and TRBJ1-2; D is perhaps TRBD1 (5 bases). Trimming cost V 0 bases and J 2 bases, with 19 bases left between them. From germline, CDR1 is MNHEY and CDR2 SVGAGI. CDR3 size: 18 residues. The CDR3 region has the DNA TGTGCCAGCAGTTACTCGATCGGAGGAACAGGCCAGAACTATGGCTACACCTTC. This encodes CASSYSIGGTGQNYGYTF.

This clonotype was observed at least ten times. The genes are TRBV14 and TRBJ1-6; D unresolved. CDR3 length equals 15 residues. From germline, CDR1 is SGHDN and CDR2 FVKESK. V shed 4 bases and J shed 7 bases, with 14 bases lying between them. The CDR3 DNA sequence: TGTGCCAGCAGCCCCCAGACACTCTGGAATTCACCCCTCCACTTT. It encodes CASSPQTLWNSPLHF.